The 15 T cell receptor beta chains listed next were all sequenced from one sample in a study of T-cell reconstitution after alpha-beta-depleted transplantation in children. As it was prepared, the TCRbeta library received unique molecular identifiers. In TCRdb, the PCR reads were re-called with MiXCR into one record per CDR3 protein. In the table there are about 260,000 distinct CDR3 sequences, less than 9% of which are singletons. The sample consisted of PBMCs, mostly from graft donor cells, taken 180 days after TCRalphabeta/CD19-depleted stem cell transplant. These receptors originate from a male patient younger than 18 who had a stem cell transplant for acute lymphoblastic leukemia, so the T cells may come from the graft donor.

This clonotype appeared many times. The V call is TRBV20-1, the J call TRBJ2-6; no reliable D call. The CDR3 contains 14 residues. V lost 5 bases and J lost 4, with 12 bases in between. Germline V lookup: CDR1 DFQATT, CDR2 SNEGSKA (reference sequence). CDR3 region: CSALDVLGANVLTF. CDR3 DNA: TGCAGTGCTCTAGATGTTTTAGGGGCCAACGTCCTGACTTTC.

This clonotype has at least ten counts. J is TRBJ2-2 and V is TRBV4-3; D is tentatively TRBD1 or TRBD2 (5 bases each). The CDR3 extends over 14 amino acids. Between the trimmed V and J ends, which lost 1 base and 4 bases, there was a span of 7 bases. The V gene's germline CDR1 is LGHNA and CDR2 YSLEER. The CDR3 sequence: CASSQGGVTGELFF. CDR3 nucleotides: TGCGCCAGCAGCCAAGGAGGGGTCACCGGGGAGCTGTTTTTT.

This clonotype was counted many times. The chain uses TRBV18 and TRBJ1-2; maybe TRBD1 (5 bases). Germline loops: CDR1 KGHSH, CDR2 LQKENI. This CDR3 has 16 amino acids. The V and J ends lost 3 bases and 3 bases respectively, with 17 bases between them. DNA for the CDR3: TGTGCCAGCTCACCCTTGACGTCAGGGAGCGACTATGGCTACACCTTC. The encoded protein is CASSPLTSGSDYGYTF.

This chain connects TRBV28 to TRBJ1-5; 8 bases are shared with TRBD1. This CDR3 contains 15 residues. The junction had 6 bases not matched to a gene; V was cut back by 2 bases and J by 6 bases. Germline V gene data show CDR1 as MDHEN and CDR2 as SYDVKM. The DNA for the CDR3 is TGTGCCAGCAGTTTACAGGGGGCCGACATTCAGCCCCAGCATTTT. Protein: CASSLQGADIQPQHF.

In this sample, this clonotype turned up many times. V is TRBV4-2 and J is TRBJ2-3; 12 positions match TRBD2. The CDR3 has 17 residues. The V gene's germline CDR1 is LGHNA and CDR2 YNFKEQ. The trim removed 4 bases at V and 6 bases at J, leaving 11 bases unmatched. The CDR3 protein is CASSRLPSGGAGDTQYF. The DNA of the CDR3 is TGTGCCAGCAGCCGCCTCCCTAGCGGGGGGGCCGGGGATACGCAGTATTTT.

This clonotype was observed at least ten times. CDR3 sequence (DNA): TGTGCCAGCAGCTTAGTTGTACGGGCGGAGACCCAGTACTTC. Its translation: CASSLVVRAETQYF. The V call is TRBV5-5, the J call TRBJ2-5; D is ambiguous. Per germline, CDR1 SGHKS and CDR2 YYEKEE (reference sequence). With 2 bases removed from V and 5 bases from J, the gap between germline ends came to 13 bases. The CDR3 runs 14 residues.

In this sample, this clonotype turned up a few times. Here the CDR3 reads CASRGLGLGEGDEQYF. CDR3 sequence (DNA): TGTGCCAGCAGGGGCCTCGGATTGGGTGAGGGAGACGAGCAGTACTTC. This rearrangement joins TRBV6-1 to TRBJ2-7; D possibly corresponds to TRBD2 (5 bases). The CDR3 is 16 residues long. V was pared by 6 bases and J by 5 bases, with 23 bases between. Germline CDR1 and CDR2: MNHNS and SASEGT.

In its sample, this clonotype was seen many times. J is TRBJ2-1 and V is TRBV28; possibly TRBD2 for D (7 bases). The germline V gene encodes CDR1 MDHEN and CDR2 SYDVKM. The ends were cut back, 5 bases at V and 4 bases at J, with 18 bases in the middle. This CDR3 contains 16 residues. CDR3 DNA sequence: TGTGCCAGCAGTGACCGGGGGGCGGGAGCTTACAATGAGCAGTTCTTC. As protein: CASSDRGAGAYNEQFF.

The table lists this clonotype with a few counts. The rearrangement links TRBV5-1 to TRBJ2-3; 10 bases are shared with TRBD1. Germline V gene lookup returns CDR1 SGHRS and CDR2 YFSETQ. The CDR3 extends over 15 amino acids. The V and J ends lost 0 bases and 5 bases, in that order; junction bases with no gene match: 3. DNA of the CDR3: TGCGCCAGCAGCTTGGGACAGGGGGCGGGAGATACGCAGTATTTT. Protein sequence: CASSLGQGAGDTQYF.

This clonotype was detected ten times or more. V gene TRBV6-1 combines with J gene TRBJ2-7, with 8 bases lining up with TRBD1. The V segment lost 6 bases and the J segment 4 bases; nucleotides outside the gene matches: 11. The CDR3 extends over 15 amino acids. Per the germline V gene, CDR1 is MNHNS and CDR2 is SASEGT. The CDR3 spells CASSRDRGLSYEQYF. Here the CDR3 DNA reads TGTGCCAGCAGCCGCGACAGGGGCCTTTCGTACGAGCAGTACTTC.

This clonotype was counted at least ten times. The rearrangement joins TRBV7-6 to TRBJ2-3; 7 bases fit TRBD2. V lost 1 base to trimming and J lost 2 bases; unmatched junction nucleotides: 6. Per germline, CDR1 SGHVS and CDR2 FNYEAQ. The CDR3 length is 16 residues. CDR3 in amino acids: CASSLVGSGPTDTQYF. The CDR3 bases are TGTGCCAGCAGCTTAGTAGGTAGCGGGCCCACAGATACGCAGTATTTT.

This clonotype was observed many times. The gene calls are TRBV9 and TRBJ2-7; D is unresolved. This CDR3 has 15 amino acids. Germline CDR1 and CDR2: SGDLS and YYNGEE. V lost 0 bases, J lost 0 bases, and 10 bases lay in between. For the CDR3, the DNA is TGTGCCAGCAGCGTAGGAACCATTAGCTCCTACGAGCAGTACTTC. Translation gives CASSVGTISSYEQYF.

Many counts were recorded for this clonotype. This chain joins TRBV4-3 and TRBJ1-4; 7 nucleotides match TRBD1. The J segment lost 0 bases and the V segment lost 4 bases, leaving 11 bases of the junction unmatched. The V gene's germline CDR1 is LGHNA and CDR2 YSLEER. The CDR3 extends over 18 amino acids. The CDR3 DNA follows: TGCGCCAGCAGCCTTGAGTGGACAGGATCCCCAACTAATGAAAAACTGTTTTTT. As protein: CASSLEWTGSPTNEKLFF.

This clonotype was observed many times. The CDR3 is CASSLTGLDTEAFF. CDR3 coding DNA: TGTGCCAGCTCCCTGACAGGGTTGGACACTGAAGCTTTCTTT. J is TRBJ1-1 and V is TRBV18; 7 positions agree with TRBD1. Germline CDR1 is KGHSH and CDR2 is LQKENI. J gave up 3 bases and V 6 bases, and 7 bases lay outside the gene matches. The CDR3 contains 14 residues. The whole variable domain, remainder taken from reference TRBV18 and TRBJ1-1, is NAGVMQNPRHLVRRRGQEARLRCSPMKGHSHVYWYRQLPEEGLKFMVYLQKENIIDESGMPKERFSAEFPKEGPSILRIQQVVRGDSAAYFCASSLTGLDTEAFFGQGTRLTVV.

This clonotype came up once. This clone may be a read error of a much larger clone one base away. The chain has TRBV5-6 and TRBJ1-2; weak D call: TRBD1 (5 bases). The germline V gene encodes CDR1 SGHDT and CDR2 YYEEEE. CDR3 size: 11 residues. V dropped 9 bases and J dropped 6 bases, with 12 bases sitting between them. The chain's CDR3 is CANSARDGYTF. Here the CDR3 DNA reads TGTGCCAACTCAGCCAGGGATGGCTACACCTTC.